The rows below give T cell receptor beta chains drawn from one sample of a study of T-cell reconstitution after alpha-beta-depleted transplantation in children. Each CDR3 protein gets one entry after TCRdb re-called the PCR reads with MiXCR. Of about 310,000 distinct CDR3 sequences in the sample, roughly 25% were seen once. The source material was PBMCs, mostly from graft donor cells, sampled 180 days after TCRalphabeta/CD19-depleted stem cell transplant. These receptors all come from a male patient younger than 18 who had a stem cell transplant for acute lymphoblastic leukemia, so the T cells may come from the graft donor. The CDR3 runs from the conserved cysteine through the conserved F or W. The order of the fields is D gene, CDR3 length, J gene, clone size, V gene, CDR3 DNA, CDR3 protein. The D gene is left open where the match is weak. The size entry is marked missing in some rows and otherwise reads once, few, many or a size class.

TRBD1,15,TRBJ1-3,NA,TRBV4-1,TGCGCCAGCAGCCAGTTCGACAGGGGAGCCAACACCATATATTTT,CASSQFDRGANTIYF
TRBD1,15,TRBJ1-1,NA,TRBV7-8,TGTGCCAGCAGCCCTGAACAGGGGTTGACCACTGAAGCTTTCTTT,CASSPEQGLTTEAFF
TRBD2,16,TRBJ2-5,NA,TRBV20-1,TGCAGTGCCTCGCGGGGTGGACTAGCGGGAGGAGAGACCCAGTACTTC,CSASRGGLAGGETQYF
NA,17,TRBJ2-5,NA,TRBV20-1,TGCAGTGCTAGACAACGGGGTCTCTTCAGGGCCTTTGAGACCCAGTACTTC,CSARQRGLFRAFETQYF
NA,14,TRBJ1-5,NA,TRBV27,TGTGCCAGCAGTTTACGAGCAGGCAATCAGCCCCAGCATTTT,CASSLRAGNQPQHF
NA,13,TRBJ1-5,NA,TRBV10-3,TGTGCCATCAGCGTGAGTAGACACCAGCCCCAGCATTTT,CAISVSRHQPQHF
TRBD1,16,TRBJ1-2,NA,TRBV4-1,TGCGCCAGCAGCCGGACCCGGGACAGGGGGCCCTATGGCTACACCTTC,CASSRTRDRGPYGYTF
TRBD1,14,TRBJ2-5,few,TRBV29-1,TGCAGCGTTAGCCCGGACAGGGTAGGGGAGACCCAGTACTTC,CSVSPDRVGETQYF
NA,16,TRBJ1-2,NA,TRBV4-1,TGCGCCAGCAGCCAAGTTTCCGTAGGGCCCGAGGGGGGCTACACCTTC,CASSQVSVGPEGGYTF
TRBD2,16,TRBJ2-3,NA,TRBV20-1,TGCAGTGCTAGTCGACTAGCGGGAGTGCGGACAGATACGCAGTATTTT,CSASRLAGVRTDTQYF
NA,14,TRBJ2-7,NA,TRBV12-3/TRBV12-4,TGTGCCAGCAGTTTAAAAGGGGCGGGTCACGAGCAGTACTTC,CASSLKGAGHEQYF
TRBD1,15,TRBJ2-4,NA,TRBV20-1,TGCAGTGCCAGGACAGGATCTATAGCCAAAAACATTCAGTACTTC,CSARTGSIAKNIQYF
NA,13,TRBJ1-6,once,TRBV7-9,TGTGCCAGCAGCTTAGTCGAGCTTTCACCCCTCCACTTT,CASSLVELSPLHF
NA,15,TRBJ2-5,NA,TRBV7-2,TGTGCCAGCAGCTTAGATGGGGGAGCCGCAGGGACCCAGTACTTC,CASSLDGGAAGTQYF
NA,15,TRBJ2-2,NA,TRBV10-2,TGCGCCAGCAGTGAAGGGGGAGTCTCCACCGGGGAGCTGTTTTTT,CASSEGGVSTGELFF
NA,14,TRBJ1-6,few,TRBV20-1,TGCAGTGCTAGGCGGACTGTGAATAATTCACCCCTCCACTTT,CSARRTVNNSPLHF
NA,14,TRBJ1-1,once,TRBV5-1,TGCGCCAGCAGCTGGGAGATCATGAACACTGAAGCTTTCTTT,CASSWEIMNTEAFF
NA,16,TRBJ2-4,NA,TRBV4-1,TGCGCCAGCAGCCAGCCTCGGGAAGGGAACAAAAACATTCAGTACTTC,CASSQPREGNKNIQYF
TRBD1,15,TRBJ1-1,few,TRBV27,TGTGCCAGCAGTTCTCGACAGGGGTGGAACACTGAAGCTTTCTTT,CASSSRQGWNTEAFF
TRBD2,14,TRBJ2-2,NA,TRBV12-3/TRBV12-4,TGTGCCAGCAGTTTCGCCGGCGGGGGCGGGGAGCTGTTTTTT,CASSFAGGGGELFF
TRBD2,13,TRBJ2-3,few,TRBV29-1,TGCAGCGTTGAAGGGACTAGCGGAGTTGGGCAGTATTTT,CSVEGTSGVGQYF
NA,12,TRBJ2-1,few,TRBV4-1,TGCGCCAGCTCGGACTTGACATTGGGGCAGTTCTTC,CASSDLTLGQFF
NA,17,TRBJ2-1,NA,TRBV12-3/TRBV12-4,TGTGCCAGCAGTCCCCCCCAGGGGCGGCGGTCCTACAATGAGCAGTTCTTC,CASSPPQGRRSYNEQFF
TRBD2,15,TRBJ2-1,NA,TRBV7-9,TGTGCCAGCAGCTTAGTACTAGCGGAGTACAATGAGCAGTTCTTC,CASSLVLAEYNEQFF
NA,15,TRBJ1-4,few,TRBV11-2,TGTGCCAGCAGCTTAGGACTCAGGGAATATGAAAAACTGTTTTTT,CASSLGLREYEKLFF
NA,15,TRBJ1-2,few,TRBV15,TGTGCCACCAGCAGAGATCGGGGGGGGACTCATGGCTACACCTTC,CATSRDRGGTHGYTF
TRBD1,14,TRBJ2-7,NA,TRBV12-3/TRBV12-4,TGTGCCAGCAGCCCGACAGGGGTTGCCTACGAGCAGTACTTC,CASSPTGVAYEQYF
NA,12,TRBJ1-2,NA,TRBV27,TGTGCCAGCAGTTTTGGTGGGTATGGCTACACCTTC,CASSFGGYGYTF
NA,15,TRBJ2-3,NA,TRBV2,TGTGCCAGCAGCCATGTCCTTCAGGGCACAGATACGCAGTATTTT,CASSHVLQGTDTQYF
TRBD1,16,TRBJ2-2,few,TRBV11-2,TGTGCCAGCAGCTTAGAAGGGGACAGGGTTGGCCGGGAGCTGTTTTTT,CASSLEGDRVGRELFF
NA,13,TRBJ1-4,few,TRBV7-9,TGTGCCAGCAGCTTCCCTGCGAGTGAAAAACTGTTTTTT,CASSFPASEKLFF
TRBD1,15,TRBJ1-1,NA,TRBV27,TGTGCCAGCAGTTACGGTAGTCAGGACAGGGCGGAAGCTTTCTTT,CASSYGSQDRAEAFF
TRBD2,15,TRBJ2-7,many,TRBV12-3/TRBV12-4,TGTGCCAGCAGTTCCCCTAGCGGGGGAATCCACGAGCAGTACTTC,CASSSPSGGIHEQYF
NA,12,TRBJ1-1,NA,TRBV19,TGTGCCAGTAAGAGGCTGAACACTGAAGCTTTCTTT,CASKRLNTEAFF
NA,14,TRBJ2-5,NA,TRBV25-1,TGTGCCAGCAGTGACCCCCCAGGGGAAGAGACCCAGTACTTC,CASSDPPGEETQYF
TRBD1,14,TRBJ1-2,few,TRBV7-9,TGTGCCAGCAGAACAGGGGGCGAAAGCCAAGGCTACACCTTC,CASRTGGESQGYTF
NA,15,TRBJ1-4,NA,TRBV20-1,TGCAGTGCTACAGTGGACAGCGCAACTAATGAAAAACTGTTTTTT,CSATVDSATNEKLFF
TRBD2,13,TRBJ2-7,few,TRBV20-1,TGCAGTGCTAGGGGACTAGCTGTCAACGAGCAGTACTTC,CSARGLAVNEQYF
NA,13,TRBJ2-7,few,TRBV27,TGTGCCAGCAGCGAGGGGCATGGGTACGAGCAGTACTTC,CASSEGHGYEQYF
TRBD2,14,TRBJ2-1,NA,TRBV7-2,TGTGCCAGCAGCTGGCTAGCGGGATACAATGAGCAGTTCTTC,CASSWLAGYNEQFF
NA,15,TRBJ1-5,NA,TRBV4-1,TGCGCCAGCAGCCAAGAAGGGGGGATCGGTCAGCCCCAGCATTTT,CASSQEGGIGQPQHF
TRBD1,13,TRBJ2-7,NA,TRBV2,TGTGCCAGCAGCGACAGGGGGGCCTACGAGCAGTACTTC,CASSDRGAYEQYF
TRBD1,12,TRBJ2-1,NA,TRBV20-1,TGCAGTGCTAGAAGACAGGGCCGGCAGCAGTTCTTC,CSARRQGRQQFF
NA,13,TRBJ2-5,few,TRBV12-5,TGTGCTAGTGGTTTAGGACTGGTAGAGACCCAGTACTTC,CASGLGLVETQYF
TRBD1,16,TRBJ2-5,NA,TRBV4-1,TGCGCCAGCAGCCAACTTCGGACAGGTTATCGGGAGACCCAGTACTTC,CASSQLRTGYRETQYF
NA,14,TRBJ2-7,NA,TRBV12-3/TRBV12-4,TGTGCCAGCAGTCCCGGGGGTGGGGGAGCCGAGCAGTACTTC,CASSPGGGGAEQYF
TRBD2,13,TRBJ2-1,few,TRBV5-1,TGCGCCAGCAGCTTCCCTGGGACTAGCGGGCTGATTTTC,CASSFPGTSGLIF
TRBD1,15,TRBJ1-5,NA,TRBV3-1,TGTGCCAGCAGCCAAACAGGGGCCCGGGCTCAGCCCCAGCATTTT,CASSQTGARAQPQHF
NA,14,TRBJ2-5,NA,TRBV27,TGTGCCAGCAGTTCACTAGCATCACGCGAGACCCAGTACTTC,CASSSLASRETQYF
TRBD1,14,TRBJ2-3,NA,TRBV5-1,TGCGCCAGCAGCCGGACAGGGAAGTTGGATACGCAGTATTTT,CASSRTGKLDTQYF
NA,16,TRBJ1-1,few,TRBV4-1,TGCGCCAGCAGCCAAGTGAGGGCCAGGGTGAACACTGAAGCTTTCTTT,CASSQVRARVNTEAFF
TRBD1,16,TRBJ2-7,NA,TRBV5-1,TGCGCCAGCAGCTCAGACCTGACAGGGGGTTTGAGGGAGCAGTACTTC,CASSSDLTGGLREQYF
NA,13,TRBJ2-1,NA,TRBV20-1,TGCAGTGCTGCACGGACTACGTCGAGTGAGCAGTTCTTC,CSAARTTSSEQFF
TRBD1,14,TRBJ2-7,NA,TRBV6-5,TGTGCCAGCAGTTATGAGGACAGGGGCCCCGAGCAGTACTTC,CASSYEDRGPEQYF
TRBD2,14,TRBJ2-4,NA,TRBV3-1,TGTGCCAGCAGCCTCTCCCTAGCGGGAAACATTCAGTACTTC,CASSLSLAGNIQYF
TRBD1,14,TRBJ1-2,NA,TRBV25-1,TGTGCCAGCAGTGGACAGGGGAAAGACTATGGCTACACCTTC,CASSGQGKDYGYTF
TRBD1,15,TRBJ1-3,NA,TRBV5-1,TGCGCCAGCAGCTTGGCCGGGACAGGGTCATACACCATATATTTT,CASSLAGTGSYTIYF